A selection of T cell receptor beta chains follows, all from one sample in a study of CD8 T cells in ankylosing spondylitis. TCRdb used MiXCR to reprocess the 5' RACE reads, holding one entry per CDR3 protein. Altogether about 210,000 distinct CDR3 sequences are present, roughly 8% being singletons, with the ten largest covering roughly 4.9%. Material: blood, either unsorted or a sorted T cell fraction (not recorded which). The receptors here all came from a female donor with ankylosing spondylitis or in good health (not recorded which). The CDR3 runs from the conserved cysteine through the conserved F or W. A D gene is named only where the DNA matches it firmly. Size is omitted from some rows. Given values are once, few, many or a class for expanded clones.

J	D	size	V	CDR3	DNA
TRBJ2-7	TRBD1	many	TRBV28	CASSPPGTGAYEQYF	TGTGCCAGCAGTCCTCCGGGGACAGGGGCCTACGAGCAGTACTTC
TRBJ1-1	NA	many	TRBV20-1	CSAHQGEASEAFF	TGCAGTGCGCATCAAGGGGAGGCATCTGAAGCTTTCTTT
TRBJ1-2	NA	NA	TRBV27	CASSLGGKSYGYTF	TGTGCCAGCAGTTTAGGGGGGAAAAGCTATGGCTACACCTTC
TRBJ2-5	NA	many	TRBV12-3/TRBV12-4	CASSYGVLETQYF	TGTGCCAGCAGTTACGGGGTCTTAGAGACCCAGTACTTC
TRBJ2-7	TRBD1	many	TRBV12-3/TRBV12-4	CASSFSGGHEQYF	TGTGCCAGCAGTTTTTCAGGGGGCCACGAGCAGTACTTC
TRBJ1-5	NA	NA	TRBV7-2	CASSLGPDQTQHF	TGTGCCAGCAGCTTAGGGCCAGACCAAACCCAGCATTTT
TRBJ2-7	TRBD2	many	TRBV29-1	CSVLLAGALYEQYF	TGCAGCGTTCTCCTAGCGGGAGCCCTCTACGAGCAGTACTTC
TRBJ2-1	NA	many	TRBV7-2	CASSRSGGTFNEQFF	TGTGCCAGCAGCCGTAGTGGGGGGACGTTCAATGAGCAGTTCTTC
TRBJ2-1	NA	many	TRBV27	CASSSSSVVLYNEQFF	TGTGCCAGCAGTTCCTCGTCAGTTGTCCTGTACAATGAGCAGTTCTTC
TRBJ2-1	TRBD2	many	TRBV19	CASSLRLAGAASYNEQFF	TGTGCCAGTAGTCTCCGACTAGCGGGAGCCGCCTCCTACAATGAGCAGTTCTTC
TRBJ2-1	TRBD2	many	TRBV11-3	CASSSSGSGYNEQFF	TGTGCCAGCAGTTCCAGCGGGAGCGGGTACAATGAGCAGTTCTTC
TRBJ2-7	TRBD1	many	TRBV7-2	CASSRSGQGDGGEQYF	TGTGCCAGCAGCCGATCCGGACAGGGGGACGGGGGCGAGCAGTACTTC
TRBJ2-7	NA	NA	TRBV19	CASQQTGDTPYEQYF	TGTGCCAGCCAGCAAACAGGAGACACTCCCTACGAGCAGTACTTC
TRBJ1-2	TRBD1	NA	TRBV27	CASGSDRGNYGYTF	TGTGCCAGCGGCAGTGACAGGGGGAACTATGGCTACACCTTC
TRBJ2-3	NA	NA	TRBV20-1	CSASKREAGDWDTQYF	TGCAGTGCTAGTAAACGGGAGGCAGGGGATTGGGATACGCAGTATTTT
TRBJ2-4	TRBD2	many	TRBV12-3/TRBV12-4	CASSFAGGRNIQYF	TGTGCCAGCAGTTTCGCGGGGGGGAGAAACATTCAGTACTTC
TRBJ2-4	NA	many	TRBV10-3	CAISGDLAKNIQYF	TGTGCCATCAGTGGGGACCTAGCCAAAAACATTCAGTACTTC
TRBJ1-1	NA	many	TRBV7-9	CASSFKVGTEAFF	TGTGCCAGCAGCTTTAAGGTGGGCACTGAAGCTTTCTTT
TRBJ2-5	TRBD1	many	TRBV12-3/TRBV12-4	CASSRDRGEGTQYF	TGTGCCAGCAGCCGAGACAGGGGAGAAGGGACCCAGTACTTC
TRBJ2-7	NA	few	TRBV27	CASSSLDGTYEQYF	TGTGCCAGCAGTTCCCTCGACGGGACCTACGAGCAGTACTTC
TRBJ1-5	NA	few	TRBV20-1	CSANRVGQPQHF	TGCAGTGCTAACAGGGTAGGACAGCCCCAGCATTTT
TRBJ1-5	NA	many	TRBV24-1	CATSVGGVGQPQHF	TGTGCCACCAGTGTAGGAGGGGTAGGTCAGCCCCAGCATTTT
TRBJ1-5	NA	many	TRBV5-1	CASSLGSRDQPQHF	TGCGCCAGCAGCTTGGGGAGCCGTGATCAGCCCCAGCATTTT
TRBJ2-7	TRBD1	many	TRBV29-1	CSGDRAGQQYF	TGCAGCGGGGACAGGGCTGGTCAGCAGTACTTC
TRBJ2-7	TRBD1	many	TRBV20-1	CSARYGRGQEQYF	TGCAGTGCTAGATACGGCAGGGGGCAAGAGCAGTACTTC
TRBJ1-1	NA	few	TRBV18	CASAHGWGHTEAFF	TGTGCCAGCGCCCATGGGTGGGGACACACTGAAGCTTTCTTT
TRBJ1-1	NA	many	TRBV7-2	CASSFQPLRNTEAFF	TGTGCCAGCAGCTTCCAGCCCTTAAGGAACACTGAAGCTTTCTTT
TRBJ2-7	TRBD2	many	TRBV6-5	CASSFLTSGSSFEQYF	TGTGCCAGCAGTTTCCTGACTAGCGGGAGTTCGTTCGAGCAGTACTTC
TRBJ2-1	NA	NA	TRBV29-1	CSVEGVNEQFF	TGCAGCGTTGAGGGAGTCAATGAGCAGTTCTTC
TRBJ1-1	NA	many	TRBV4-3	CASSQEVGAVTEAFF	TGCGCCAGCAGCCAAGAAGTCGGGGCTGTCACTGAAGCTTTCTTT
TRBJ2-1	TRBD1	many	TRBV5-6	CASSSRDRVYNEQFF	TGTGCCAGCAGCTCCCGGGACAGGGTCTACAATGAGCAGTTCTTC
TRBJ2-2	TRBD1	many	TRBV10-3	CAISGGQGRGTGELFF	TGTGCCATCAGTGGGGGACAGGGAAGAGGAACCGGGGAGCTGTTTTTT
TRBJ1-4	NA	NA	TRBV27	CASIETGATNEKLFF	TGTGCCAGCATAGAGACAGGAGCAACTAATGAAAAACTGTTTTTT
TRBJ1-1	NA	many	TRBV5-1	CASSYLTGGSEAFF	TGCGCCAGCAGTTATCTCACGGGGGGCAGTGAAGCTTTCTTT